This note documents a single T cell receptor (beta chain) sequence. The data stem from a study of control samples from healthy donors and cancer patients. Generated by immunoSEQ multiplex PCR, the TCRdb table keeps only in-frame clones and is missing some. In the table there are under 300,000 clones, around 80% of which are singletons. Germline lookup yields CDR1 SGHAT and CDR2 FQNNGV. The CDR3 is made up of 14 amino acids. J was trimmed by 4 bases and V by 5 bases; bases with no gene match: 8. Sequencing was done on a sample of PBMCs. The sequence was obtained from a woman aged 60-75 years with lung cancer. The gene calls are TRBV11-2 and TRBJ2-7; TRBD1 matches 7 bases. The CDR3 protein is CASSRLGQPYEQYF. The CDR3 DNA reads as TGTGCCAGCAGCCGCCTGGGACAGCCTTACGAGCAGTACTTC. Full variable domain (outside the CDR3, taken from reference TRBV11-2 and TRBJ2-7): EAGVAQSPRYKIIEKRQSVAFWCNPISGHATLYWYQQILGQGPKLLIQFQNNGVVDDSQLPKDRFSAERLKGVDSTLKIQPAKLEDSAVYLCASSRLGQPYEQYFGPGTRLTVT.